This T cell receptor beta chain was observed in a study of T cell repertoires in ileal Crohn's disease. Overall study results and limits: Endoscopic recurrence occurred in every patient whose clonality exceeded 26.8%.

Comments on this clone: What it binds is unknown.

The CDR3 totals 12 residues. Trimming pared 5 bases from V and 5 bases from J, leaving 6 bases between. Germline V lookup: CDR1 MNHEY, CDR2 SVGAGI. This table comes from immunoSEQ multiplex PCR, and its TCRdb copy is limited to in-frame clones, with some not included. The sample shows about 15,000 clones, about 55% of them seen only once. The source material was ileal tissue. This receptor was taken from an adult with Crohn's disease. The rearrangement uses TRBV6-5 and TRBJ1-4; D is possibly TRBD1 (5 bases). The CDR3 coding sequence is TGTGCCAGCAGTGACAGAAATGAAAAACTGTTTTTT. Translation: CASSDRNEKLFF.